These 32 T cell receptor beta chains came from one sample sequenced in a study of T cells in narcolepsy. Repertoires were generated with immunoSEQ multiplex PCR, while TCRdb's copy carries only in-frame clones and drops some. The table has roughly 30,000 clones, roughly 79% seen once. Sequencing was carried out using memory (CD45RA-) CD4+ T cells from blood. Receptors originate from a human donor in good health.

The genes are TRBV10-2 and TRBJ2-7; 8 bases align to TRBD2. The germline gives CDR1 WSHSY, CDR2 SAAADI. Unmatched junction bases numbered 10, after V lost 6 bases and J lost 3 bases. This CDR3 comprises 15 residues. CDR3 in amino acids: CASSETSGFIYEQYF. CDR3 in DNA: TGCGCCAGCAGCGAAACTAGCGGATTTATCTACGAGCAGTACTTC.

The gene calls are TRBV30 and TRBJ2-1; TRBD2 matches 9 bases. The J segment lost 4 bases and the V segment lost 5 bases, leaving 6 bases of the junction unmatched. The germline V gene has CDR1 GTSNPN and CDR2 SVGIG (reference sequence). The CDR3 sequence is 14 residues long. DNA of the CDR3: TGTGCCTGGGCTGTGGGACTAGCATACAATGAGCAGTTCTTC. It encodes CAWAVGLAYNEQFF.

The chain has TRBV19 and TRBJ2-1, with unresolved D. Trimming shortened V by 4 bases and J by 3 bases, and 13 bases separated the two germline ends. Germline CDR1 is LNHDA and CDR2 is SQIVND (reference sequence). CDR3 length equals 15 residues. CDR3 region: CASSTTTPIYNEQFF. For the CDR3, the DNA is TGTGCCAGTAGTACCACTACCCCAATCTACAATGAGCAGTTCTTC.

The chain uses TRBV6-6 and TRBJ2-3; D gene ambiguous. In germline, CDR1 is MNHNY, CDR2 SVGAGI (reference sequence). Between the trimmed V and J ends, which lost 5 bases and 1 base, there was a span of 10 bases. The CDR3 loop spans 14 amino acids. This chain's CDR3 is CASSQRMGTDTQYF. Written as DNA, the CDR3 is TGTGCCAGCAGTCAGAGGATGGGCACAGATACGCAGTATTTT.

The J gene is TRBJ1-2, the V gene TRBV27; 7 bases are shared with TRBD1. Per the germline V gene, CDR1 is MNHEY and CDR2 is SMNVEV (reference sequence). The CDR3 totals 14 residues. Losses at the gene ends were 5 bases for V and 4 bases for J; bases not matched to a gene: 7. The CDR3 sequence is CASSQLTGSYGYTF. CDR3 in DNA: TGTGCCAGCAGTCAACTGACAGGGTCCTATGGCTACACCTTC.

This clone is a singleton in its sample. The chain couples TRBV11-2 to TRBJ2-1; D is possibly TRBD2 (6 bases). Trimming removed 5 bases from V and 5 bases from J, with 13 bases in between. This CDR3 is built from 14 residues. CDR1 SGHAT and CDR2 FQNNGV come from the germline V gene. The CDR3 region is CASSLSGFDNEQFF. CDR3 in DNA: TGTGCCAGCAGCCTAAGCGGGTTCGACAATGAGCAGTTCTTC.

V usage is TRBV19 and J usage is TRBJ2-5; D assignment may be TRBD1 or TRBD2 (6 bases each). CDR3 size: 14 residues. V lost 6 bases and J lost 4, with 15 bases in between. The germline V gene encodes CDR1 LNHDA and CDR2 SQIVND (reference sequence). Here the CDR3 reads CASSRFRGGETQYF. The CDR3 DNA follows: TGTGCCAGTAGCCGCTTCAGGGGAGGAGAGACCCAGTACTTC.

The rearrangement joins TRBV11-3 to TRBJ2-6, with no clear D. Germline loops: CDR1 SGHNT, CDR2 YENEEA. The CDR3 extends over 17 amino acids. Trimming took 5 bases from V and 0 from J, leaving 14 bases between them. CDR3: CASSGPGRLSGANVLTF. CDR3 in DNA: TGTGCCAGCAGCGGACCCGGGCGTCTCTCTGGGGCCAACGTCCTGACTTTC.

The CDR3 DNA reads as TGTGCCTGGTCCGCGCCGGGACTAGCCTCCTACAATGAGCAGTTCTTC. Protein product: CAWSAPGLASYNEQFF. V usage is TRBV30 and J usage is TRBJ2-1; 9 bases align to TRBD2. V shed 5 bases and J 0 bases; nucleotides not matched to a gene: 8. CDR1 and CDR2 (germline): GTSNPN, SVGIG (reference sequence). The CDR3 runs 16 residues.

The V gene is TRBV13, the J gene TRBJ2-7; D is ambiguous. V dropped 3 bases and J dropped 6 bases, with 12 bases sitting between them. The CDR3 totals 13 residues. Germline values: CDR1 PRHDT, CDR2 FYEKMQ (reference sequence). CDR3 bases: TGTGCCAGCAGCTTGGGGTCCGTTCGCGAGCAGTACTTC. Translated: CASSLGSVREQYF.

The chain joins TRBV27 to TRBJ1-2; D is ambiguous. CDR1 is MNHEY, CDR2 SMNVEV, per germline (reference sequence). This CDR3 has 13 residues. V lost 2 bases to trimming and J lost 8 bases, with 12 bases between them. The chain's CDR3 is CASSLGRLGGYTF. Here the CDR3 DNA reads TGTGCCAGCAGTTTAGGGCGACTCGGGGGCTACACCTTC.

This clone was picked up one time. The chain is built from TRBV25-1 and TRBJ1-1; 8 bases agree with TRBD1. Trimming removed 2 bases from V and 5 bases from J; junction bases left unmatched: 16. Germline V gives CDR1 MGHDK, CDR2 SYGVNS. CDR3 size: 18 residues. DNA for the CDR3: TGTGCCAGCAGTGAAGGAAGGGGCCCCTCAGGGGGCTGGACTGAAGCTTTCTTT. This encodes CASSEGRGPSGGWTEAFF.

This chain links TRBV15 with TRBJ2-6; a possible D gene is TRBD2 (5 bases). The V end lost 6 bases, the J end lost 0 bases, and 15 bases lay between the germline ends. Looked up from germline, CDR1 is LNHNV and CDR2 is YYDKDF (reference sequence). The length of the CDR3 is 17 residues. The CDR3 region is CATSSEGFSSGANVLTF. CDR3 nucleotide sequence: TGTGCCACCAGTTCAGAGGGTTTCAGCTCTGGGGCCAACGTCCTGACTTTC.

The CDR3 loop reads CASSLVLAGGYEQYF. In nucleotides, the CDR3 is TGCGCCAGCAGCTTGGTTCTAGCGGGAGGATACGAGCAGTACTTC. The gene calls are TRBV5-1 and TRBJ2-7; 11 positions agree with TRBD2. Germline V gives CDR1 SGHRS, CDR2 YFSETQ. This CDR3 is built from 15 residues. V dropped 0 bases and J dropped 4; count of bases not matched to a gene: 3.

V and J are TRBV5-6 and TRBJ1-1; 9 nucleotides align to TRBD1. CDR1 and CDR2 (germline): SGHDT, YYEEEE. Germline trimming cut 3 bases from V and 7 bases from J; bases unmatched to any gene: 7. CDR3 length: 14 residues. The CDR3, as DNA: TGTGCCAGCAGCTGGGGACAGGGCGTACTTGAAGCTTTCTTT. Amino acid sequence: CASSWGQGVLEAFF.

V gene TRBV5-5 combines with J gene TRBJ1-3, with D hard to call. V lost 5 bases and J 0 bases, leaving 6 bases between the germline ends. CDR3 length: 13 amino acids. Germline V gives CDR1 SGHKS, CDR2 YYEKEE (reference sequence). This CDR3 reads CASSEVSGNTIYF. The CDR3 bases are TGTGCCAGCAGTGAAGTCTCTGGAAACACCATATATTTT.

The CDR3 loop is CASSKSSAPEAFF. The CDR3 nucleotides read TGTGCCAGCAGCAAATCGTCGGCGCCTGAAGCTTTCTTT. The V gene is TRBV21-1, the J gene TRBJ1-1. TRBV21-1 is given as a pseudogene. The CDR3 is 13 residues long.

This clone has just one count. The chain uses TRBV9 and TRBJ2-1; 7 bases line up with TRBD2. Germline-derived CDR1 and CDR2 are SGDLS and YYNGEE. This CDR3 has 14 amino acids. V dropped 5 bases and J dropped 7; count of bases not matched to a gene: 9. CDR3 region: CASRGWREINEQFF. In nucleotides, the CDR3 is TGTGCCAGCAGGGGGTGGCGGGAGATAAATGAGCAGTTCTTC.

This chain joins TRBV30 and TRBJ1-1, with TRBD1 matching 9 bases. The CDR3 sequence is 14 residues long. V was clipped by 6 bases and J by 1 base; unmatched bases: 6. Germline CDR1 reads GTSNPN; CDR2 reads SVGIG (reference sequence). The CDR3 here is CACTGGPPNTEAFF. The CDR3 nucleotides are TGTGCCTGTACAGGGGGCCCCCCGAACACTGAAGCTTTCTTT.

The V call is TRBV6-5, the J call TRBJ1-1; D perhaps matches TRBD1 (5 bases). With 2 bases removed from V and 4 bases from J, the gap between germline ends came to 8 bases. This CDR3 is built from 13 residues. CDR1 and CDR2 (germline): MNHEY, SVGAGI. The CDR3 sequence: CASSYPGGTEAFF. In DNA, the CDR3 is TGTGCCAGCAGTTACCCGGGGGGCACTGAAGCTTTCTTT.

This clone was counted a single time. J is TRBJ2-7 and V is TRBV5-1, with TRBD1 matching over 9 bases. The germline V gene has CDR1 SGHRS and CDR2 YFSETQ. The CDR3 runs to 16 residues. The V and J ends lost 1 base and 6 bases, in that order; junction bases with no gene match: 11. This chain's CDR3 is CASSLLNGDRVSEQYF. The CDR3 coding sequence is TGCGCCAGCAGCTTGTTAAACGGGGACAGGGTTAGCGAGCAGTACTTC.

The CDR3 protein is CSVGMDIQYF. The CDR3 DNA reads TGCAGCGTTGGAATGGACATTCAGTACTTC. The rearrangement uses TRBV29-1 and TRBJ2-4; D unclear. This CDR3 has 10 amino acids. The ends were cut back, 4 bases at V and 8 bases at J, with 6 bases in the middle. The germline V gene has CDR1 SQVTM and CDR2 ANQGSEA.

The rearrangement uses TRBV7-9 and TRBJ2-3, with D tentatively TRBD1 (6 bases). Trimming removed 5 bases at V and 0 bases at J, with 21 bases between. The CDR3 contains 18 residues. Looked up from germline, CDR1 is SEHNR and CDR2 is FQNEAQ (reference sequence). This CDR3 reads CASSNRAGRLVSTDTQYF. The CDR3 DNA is TGTGCCAGCAGCAACAGGGCTGGCCGCCTAGTCAGCACAGATACGCAGTATTTT.

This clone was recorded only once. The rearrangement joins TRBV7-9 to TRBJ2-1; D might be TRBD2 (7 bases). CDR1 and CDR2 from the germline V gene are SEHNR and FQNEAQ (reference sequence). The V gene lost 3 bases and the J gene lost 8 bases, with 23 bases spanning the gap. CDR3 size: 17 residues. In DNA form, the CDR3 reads TGTGCCAGCAGCTTGGGTTCCCTTGCGGGGGCGGCGGATGAGCAGTTCTTC. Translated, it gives CASSLGSLAGAADEQFF.

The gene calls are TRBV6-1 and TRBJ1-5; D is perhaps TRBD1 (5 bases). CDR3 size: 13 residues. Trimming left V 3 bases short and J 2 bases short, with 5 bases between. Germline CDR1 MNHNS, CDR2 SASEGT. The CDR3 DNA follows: TGTGCCAGCAGTGAGACAGGCAATCAGCCCCAGCATTTT. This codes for CASSETGNQPQHF.

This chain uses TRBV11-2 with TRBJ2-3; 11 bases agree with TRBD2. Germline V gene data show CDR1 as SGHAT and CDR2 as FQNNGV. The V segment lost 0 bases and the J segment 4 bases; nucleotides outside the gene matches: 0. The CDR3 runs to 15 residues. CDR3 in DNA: TGTGCCAGCAGCTTAGAGACTAGCGGGGCAGATACGCAGTATTTT. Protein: CASSLETSGADTQYF.

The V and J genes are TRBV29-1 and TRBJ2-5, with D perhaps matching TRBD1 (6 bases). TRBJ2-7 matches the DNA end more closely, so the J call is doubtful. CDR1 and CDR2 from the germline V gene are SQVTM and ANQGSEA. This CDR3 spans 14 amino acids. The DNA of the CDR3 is TGCAGCGCAAGAGGACAGAGGAACTCCTACGAGCAGTACTTC. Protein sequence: CSARGQRNSYEQYF.

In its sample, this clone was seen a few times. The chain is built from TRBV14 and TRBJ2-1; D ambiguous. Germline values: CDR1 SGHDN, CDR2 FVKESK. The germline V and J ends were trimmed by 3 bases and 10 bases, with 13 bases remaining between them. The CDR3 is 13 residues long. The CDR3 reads CASSHITAGEQFF. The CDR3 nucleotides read TGTGCCAGCAGCCACATAACAGCAGGCGAGCAGTTCTTC.

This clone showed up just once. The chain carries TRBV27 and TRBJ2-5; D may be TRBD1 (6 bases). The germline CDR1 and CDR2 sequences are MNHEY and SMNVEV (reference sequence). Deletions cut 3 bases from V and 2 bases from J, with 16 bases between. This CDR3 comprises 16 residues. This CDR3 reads CASSFLGGAFQETQYF. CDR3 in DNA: TGTGCCAGCAGTTTCTTAGGGGGAGCCTTTCAAGAGACCCAGTACTTC.

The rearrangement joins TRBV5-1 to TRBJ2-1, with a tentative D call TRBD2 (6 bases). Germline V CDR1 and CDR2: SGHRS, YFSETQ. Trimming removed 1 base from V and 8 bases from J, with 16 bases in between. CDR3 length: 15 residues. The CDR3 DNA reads TGCGCCAGCAGCTTGAACCTAGCGATAGGGGATGAGCAGTTCTTC. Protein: CASSLNLAIGDEQFF.

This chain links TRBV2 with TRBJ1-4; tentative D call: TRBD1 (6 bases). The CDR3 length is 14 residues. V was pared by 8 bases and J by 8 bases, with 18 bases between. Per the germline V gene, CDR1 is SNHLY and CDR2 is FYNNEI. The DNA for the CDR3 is TGTGCCAGCGCCGCCAGCAGGGGAGGCGAAAAACTGTTTTTT. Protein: CASAASRGGEKLFF.

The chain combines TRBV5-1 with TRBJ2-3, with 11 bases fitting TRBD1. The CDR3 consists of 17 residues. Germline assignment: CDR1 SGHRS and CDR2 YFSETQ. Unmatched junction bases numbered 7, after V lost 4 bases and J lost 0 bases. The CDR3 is CASSSGQGAYSTDTQYF. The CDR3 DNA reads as TGCGCCAGCAGCAGTGGACAGGGGGCTTATAGCACAGATACGCAGTATTTT.